One sample yielded the 28 T cell receptor beta chains listed below, sequenced in a study of Graves' ophthalmopathy and Graves' hyperthyroidism (dated by TCRdb to between 2017 and 2018). The sample was run on an Illumina HiSeq 2000. TCR beta CDR3 regions were amplified from RNA transcripts for repertoire sequencing. The first round of RT-PCR was done with HTBI primers and the Qiagen OneStep RT-PCR kit, and was followed by a second round of multiplex PCR, then size selection and purification. The public reads were reanalyzed by TCRdb: fastp trimming at Q25, MiXCR alignment, in-frame beta chains only. Merged by CDR3 protein, the rows form single entries marked with the most common genes and DNA. The sample data list 400,000 to 500,000 distinct CDR3 sequences, and under 25% of these were observed just once. The ten top clones hold 2.5% to 3.5% of the sample. Sequenced input: peripheral blood. These receptors all come from a young woman with stable Graves' hyperthyroidism. Donor details come from another sample of the same person, matched by shared clones.

This clonotype was counted ten times or more. This sequence joins TRBV12-5 and TRBJ2-5; perhaps TRBD1 as D (6 bases). This CDR3 is 13 amino acids long. Between the trimmed V and J ends, which lost 6 bases and 2 bases, there was a span of 10 bases. In germline, CDR1 is LGHNT, CDR2 FRNRAP. CDR3 bases: TGTGCTAGTGGCGACGACAGGCAAGAGACCCAGTACTTC. Translated, it gives CASGDDRQETQYF.

V and J are TRBV2 and TRBJ1-2; D unresolved. This CDR3 is built from 15 residues. Germline CDR1 and CDR2: SNHLY and FYNNEI. V was pared by 2 bases and J by 2 bases, with 12 bases between. The CDR3 protein is CASSELNGPNYGYTF. The CDR3, as DNA: TGTGCCAGCAGTGAATTGAACGGACCCAACTATGGCTACACCTTC.

This clonotype was seen at least ten times. The rearrangement joins TRBV7-6 to TRBJ2-5, with 10 bases matching TRBD2. The germline V gene has CDR1 SGHVS and CDR2 FNYEAQ. V was pared by 5 bases and J by 1 base, with 4 bases of the junction left unmatched. The CDR3 covers 15 residues. The CDR3 loop is CASSRTSGLQETQYF. In nucleotides, the CDR3 is TGTGCCAGCAGCAGGACTAGCGGACTCCAAGAGACCCAGTACTTC. Complete variable domain (other parts from reference TRBV7-6 and TRBJ2-5): GAGVSQSPRYKVTKRGQDVALRCDPISGHVSLYWYRQALGQGPEFLTYFNYEAQQDKSGLPNDRFSAERPEGSISTLTIQRTEQRDSAMYRCASSRTSGLQETQYFGPGTRLLVL.

The table lists this clonotype with a few counts. The rearrangement uses TRBV4-1 and TRBJ1-1; D unresolved. V shed 0 bases and J shed 3 bases, with 20 bases lying between them. There are 18 residues in the CDR3. Germline CDR1 is MGHRA and CDR2 is YSYEKL. This CDR3 reads CASSQDPAQSFRDTEAFF. As DNA, the CDR3 is TGCGCCAGCAGCCAAGACCCCGCCCAAAGTTTTAGGGACACTGAAGCTTTCTTT.

This clonotype has ten or more counts. The CDR3 sequence is CATSTRVGSPLHF. Here the CDR3 DNA reads TGTGCCACCAGCACCAGGGTTGGTTCACCCCTCCACTTT. J is TRBJ1-6 and V is TRBV15; a possible D gene is TRBD1 (5 bases). Trimming pared 4 bases from V and 9 bases from J, leaving 10 bases between. From germline, CDR1 is LNHNV and CDR2 YYDKDF (reference sequence). The CDR3 contains 13 residues.

The V gene is TRBV25-1, the J gene TRBJ2-7, with TRBD2 matching 7 bases. Per germline, CDR1 MGHDK and CDR2 SYGVNS. This CDR3 comprises 15 residues. The V segment lost 2 bases and the J segment 0 bases; nucleotides outside the gene matches: 4. The chain's CDR3 is CASSEKASGSYEQYF. The CDR3 nucleotides are TGTGCCAGCAGTGAAAAGGCTAGCGGCTCCTACGAGCAGTACTTC.

The V call is TRBV12-3 or TRBV12-4, the J call TRBJ1-2, with D perhaps TRBD1 (5 bases). V lost 7 bases to trimming and J lost 6 bases, with 18 bases between them. The CDR3 totals 14 residues. CDR3 DNA: TGTGCCAGCAATTTCGGGGGAGGCGGTAATGGCTACACCTTC. This encodes CASNFGGGGNGYTF.

This clonotype was seen a handful of times. The chain recombines TRBV3-1 with TRBJ2-2, with unresolved D. Trimming removed 1 base at V and 4 bases at J, with 7 bases between. The CDR3 totals 14 residues. Germline assignment: CDR1 LGHDT and CDR2 YNNKEL (reference sequence). CDR3 sequence: CASSQGSFTGELFF. CDR3 nucleotide sequence: TGTGCCAGCAGCCAAGGCTCATTCACCGGGGAGCTGTTTTTT.

This clonotype was counted at least ten times. V is TRBV19 and J is TRBJ2-5, with D perhaps being TRBD1 or TRBD2 (5 bases each). The germline gives CDR1 LNHDA, CDR2 SQIVND (reference sequence). The CDR3 consists of 15 residues. V lost 9 bases, J lost 5 bases, and 22 bases lay in between. The CDR3 here is CASRRIEAEGETQYF. In nucleotides, the CDR3 is TGTGCCAGCCGTCGGATTGAGGCCGAGGGGGAGACCCAGTACTTC.

This clonotype appeared many times. The J gene is TRBJ2-7, the V gene TRBV9; D gene ambiguous. The length of the CDR3 is 14 residues. In germline, CDR1 is SGDLS, CDR2 YYNGEE. Trimming took off 0 bases at V and 3 bases at J, with 10 bases between the two ends. CDR3 sequence: CASSVAGLGYEQYF. As DNA, the CDR3 is TGTGCCAGCAGCGTAGCCGGCTTGGGCTACGAGCAGTACTTC.

The table lists this clonotype with many counts. The rearrangement links TRBV18 to TRBJ2-5, with 9 bases aligning to TRBD2. After removal of 0 bases from V and 4 bases from J, the junction contained 3 bases not matched to a gene. There are 15 residues in the CDR3. Germline CDR1 is KGHSH and CDR2 is LQKENI. CDR3 coding DNA: TGTGCCAGCTCACCACCATCGACTAGCGGAGAGACCCAGTACTTC. Amino acids: CASSPPSTSGETQYF.

The chain combines TRBV27 with TRBJ2-7, with no clear D. Germline CDR1 MNHEY, CDR2 SMNVEV (reference sequence). The ends were cut back, 3 bases at V and 0 bases at J, with 9 bases in the middle. This CDR3 has 14 amino acids. CDR3 nucleotide sequence: TGTGCCAGCAGTTTTGGGTCGGCCTCCTACGAGCAGTACTTC. Translated: CASSFGSASYEQYF.

The rearrangement uses TRBV7-2 and TRBJ2-5; TRBD2 aligns across 8 bases. Losses at the gene ends were 3 bases for V and 5 bases for J; bases not matched to a gene: 8. The length of the CDR3 is 15 residues. Germline V lookup: CDR1 SGHTA, CDR2 FQGNSA. The CDR3 is CASSFGGRPWETQYF. The CDR3 bases are TGTGCCAGCAGCTTCGGCGGGAGGCCCTGGGAGACCCAGTACTTC. Full variable domain (remainder filled in from reference TRBV7-2 and TRBJ2-5): GAGVSQSPSNKVTEKGKDVELRCDPISGHTALYWYRQSLGQGLEFLIYFQGNSAPDKSGLPSDRFSAERTGGSVSTLTIQRTQQEDSAVYLCASSFGGRPWETQYFGPGTRLLVL.

The table lists this clonotype with a few counts. The rearrangement links TRBV27 to TRBJ2-7; D is undetermined. The CDR3 has 15 amino acids. Trimming pared 6 bases from V and 0 bases from J, leaving 15 bases between. Germline V gene lookup returns CDR1 MNHEY and CDR2 SMNVEV (reference sequence). The CDR3 protein is CASRSSGLGSYEQYF. CDR3 DNA: TGTGCCAGCAGAAGCTCAGGCTTAGGCTCCTACGAGCAGTACTTC.

This clonotype was counted only a few times. J is TRBJ1-2 and V is TRBV20-1; D uncertain. Germline assignment: CDR1 DFQATT and CDR2 SNEGSKA (reference sequence). The V end lost 5 bases, the J end lost 1 base, and 5 bases lay between the germline ends. The CDR3 length is 11 residues. In DNA, the CDR3 is TGCAGTGCTTATCTTAACTATGGCTACACCTTC. It encodes CSAYLNYGYTF.

This clonotype was detected many times. The V call is TRBV6-5, the J call TRBJ1-1; maybe TRBD1 (5 bases). The CDR3 spans 15 residues. V was cut by 1 base and J by 11 bases, with 20 bases left in between. CDR1 and CDR2 from the germline V gene are MNHEY and SVGAGI. CDR3 sequence reads: CASSYYAPGSERAFF. The CDR3 DNA reads as TGTGCCAGCAGTTACTACGCTCCAGGGTCAGAAAGGGCTTTCTTT.

This clonotype was seen ten or more times. The chain links TRBV6-5 to TRBJ1-5; perhaps TRBD1 as D (5 bases). CDR1 and CDR2 from the germline V gene are MNHEY and SVGAGI. The CDR3 contains 14 residues. Trimming pared 5 bases from V and 4 bases from J, leaving 12 bases between. The CDR3: CASSRGQVNQPQHF. The CDR3 nucleotides read TGTGCCAGCAGTCGAGGACAAGTTAATCAGCCCCAGCATTTT.

This clonotype appeared many times. The chain links TRBV12-3 or TRBV12-4 to TRBJ2-2; no definite D call. The V end lost 7 bases, the J end lost 5 bases, and 11 bases lay between the germline ends. The CDR3 runs to 13 residues. CDR3 DNA: TGTGCCAGCAAAGGTGCCGGGACCGGGGAGCTGTTTTTT. Its translation is CASKGAGTGELFF.

V and J are TRBV20-1 and TRBJ1-5; 8 bases fit TRBD1. The trim removed 5 bases at V and 0 bases at J, leaving 6 bases unmatched. This CDR3 has 15 residues. CDR1 is DFQATT and CDR2 is SNEGSKA in the germline V gene (reference sequence). The CDR3 bases are TGCAGTGCTGTGGGACAGGCGATTAGCAATCAGCCCCAGCATTTT. It codes for CSAVGQAISNQPQHF.

The chain has TRBV19 and TRBJ1-5; perhaps TRBD2 as D (5 bases). The tail of the sequence fits TRBJ2-3 better, so the J call may be wrong. Germline loops: CDR1 LNHDA, CDR2 SQIVND (reference sequence). This CDR3 comprises 13 residues. The CDR3 protein is CASSVIDYEAQYF. Here the CDR3 DNA reads TGTGCCAGTAGTGTCATCGACTATGAGGCCCAGTATTTT.

This clonotype was counted only a few times. A much larger clone lies a single base off, so this may be a read error. The J gene is TRBJ2-4, the V gene TRBV4-1; 9 nucleotides agree with TRBD2. The CDR3 contains 15 residues. The germline V gene encodes CDR1 MGHRA and CDR2 YSYEKL. The CDR3 region is CASSQDSGSRNIKYF. The DNA of the CDR3 is TGCGCCAGCAGCCAAGATAGCGGGAGCCGGAACATTAAGTACTTC.

This clonotype was observed many times. The V gene is TRBV12-3 or TRBV12-4, the J gene TRBJ2-6; D is possibly TRBD2 (6 bases). The CDR3 spans 18 residues. Trimming left V 2 bases short and J 0 bases short, with 14 bases between. The CDR3 coding sequence is TGTGCCAGCAGTTTAACTGACGGGGGTTTCTCTGGGGCCAACGTCCTGACTTTC. It encodes CASSLTDGGFSGANVLTF.

The rearrangement links TRBV7-9 to TRBJ2-7; 9 nucleotides align to TRBD1. Germline V gene data show CDR1 as SEHNR and CDR2 as FQNEAQ (reference sequence). The V gene end was trimmed by 5 bases and the J gene end by 4 bases; junction bases not matched to a gene: 6. The CDR3 is 14 amino acids. The DNA for the CDR3 is TGTGCCAGCAGCCCAGTGGGACAGGGTTACGAGCAGTACTTC. Its translation is CASSPVGQGYEQYF.

Comments on this clonotype: One base away lies a much larger clone, so this may be a sequencing read error. This is likely a read error, given that the CDR3 carries no conserved phenylalanine or tryptophan at its end. The V and J genes are TRBV3-1 and TRBJ2-2; D possibly corresponds to TRBD2 (5 bases). Trimming took 4 bases from V and 6 from J, leaving 15 bases between them. There are 15 residues in the CDR3. The V gene's germline CDR1 is LGHDT and CDR2 YNNKEL (reference sequence). The CDR3 reads CASSLGPLAPGELFV. DNA for the CDR3: TGTGCCAGCAGCCTCGGGCCTCTAGCCCCCGGGGAGCTGTTTGTT.

The V call is TRBV27, the J call TRBJ1-1; D gene ambiguous. Trimming removed 3 bases at V and 4 bases at J, with 9 bases between. The CDR3 consists of 13 residues. Germline V gene data show CDR1 as MNHEY and CDR2 as SMNVEV (reference sequence). The CDR3 nucleotides are TGTGCCAGCAGTTTTACGGTAGGCACTGAAGCTTTCTTT. This translates into CASSFTVGTEAFF.

The rearrangement links TRBV29-1 to TRBJ1-2; maybe TRBD1 (5 bases). Germline-derived CDR1 and CDR2 are SQVTM and ANQGSEA. The CDR3 has 12 amino acids. The V end lost 7 bases, the J end lost 7 bases, and 16 bases lay between the germline ends. The chain's CDR3 is CSGLGASGGYTF. The CDR3 DNA sequence: TGCAGCGGCCTTGGGGCATCTGGTGGCTACACCTTC. Using reference TRBV29-1 and TRBJ1-2 for the parts outside the CDR3, the full variable domain is SAVISQKPSRDICQRGTSLTIQCQVDSQVTMMFWYRQQPGQSLTLIATANQGSEATYESGFVIDKFPISRPNLTFSTLTVSNMSPEDSSIYLCSGLGASGGYTFGSGTRLTVV.

This clonotype was observed many times. The chain joins TRBV5-1 to TRBJ2-7; TRBD2 matches at 7 bases. The trim removed 4 bases at V and 4 bases at J, leaving 17 bases unmatched. Per germline, CDR1 SGHRS and CDR2 YFSETQ. The CDR3 is 17 amino acids. The CDR3, as DNA: TGCGCCAGCAGCCCGCAATCTCTAGCGGACCTAGGGTACGAGCAGTACTTC. Protein product: CASSPQSLADLGYEQYF.

This clonotype has a count of ten or more. V usage is TRBV20-1 and J usage is TRBJ2-2; D is unresolved. Per the germline V gene, CDR1 is DFQATT and CDR2 is SNEGSKA (reference sequence). The CDR3 is made up of 14 amino acids. With 1 base removed from V and 1 base from J, the gap between germline ends came to 7 bases. In DNA form, the CDR3 reads TGCAGTGCTAGAGCCAGACTGAACACCGGGGAGCTGTTTTTT. It translates to CSARARLNTGELFF.